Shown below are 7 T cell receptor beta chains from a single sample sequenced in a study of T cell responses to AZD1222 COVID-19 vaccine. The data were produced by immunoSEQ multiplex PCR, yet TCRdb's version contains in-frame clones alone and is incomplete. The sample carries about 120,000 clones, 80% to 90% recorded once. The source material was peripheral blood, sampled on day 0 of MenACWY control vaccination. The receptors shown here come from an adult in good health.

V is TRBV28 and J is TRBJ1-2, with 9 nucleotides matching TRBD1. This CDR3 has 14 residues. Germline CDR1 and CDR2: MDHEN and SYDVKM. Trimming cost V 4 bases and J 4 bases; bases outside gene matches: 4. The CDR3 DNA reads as TGTGCCAGCAGTTCAGGACAGGGGATCTATGGCTACACCTTC. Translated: CASSSGQGIYGYTF.

CDR3: CASSLARLAGGDTQYF. Here the CDR3 DNA reads TGTGCCAGCAGCTTAGCTAGACTAGCGGGTGGAGATACGCAGTATTTT. The chain combines TRBV7-8 with TRBJ2-3; 10 bases agree with TRBD2. Germline V lookup: CDR1 SGHVS, CDR2 FQNEAQ. The CDR3 is made up of 16 amino acids. Germline trimming cut 0 bases from V and 5 bases from J; bases unmatched to any gene: 5.

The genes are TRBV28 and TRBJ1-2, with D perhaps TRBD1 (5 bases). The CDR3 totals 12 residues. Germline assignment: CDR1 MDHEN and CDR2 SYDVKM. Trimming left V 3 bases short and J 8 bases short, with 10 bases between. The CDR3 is CASSFGGVGYTF. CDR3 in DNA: TGTGCCAGCAGTTTTGGGGGGGTCGGCTACACCTTC.

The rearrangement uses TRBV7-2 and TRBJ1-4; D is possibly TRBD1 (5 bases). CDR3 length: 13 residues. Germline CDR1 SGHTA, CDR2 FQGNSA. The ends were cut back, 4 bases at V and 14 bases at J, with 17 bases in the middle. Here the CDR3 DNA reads TGTGCCAGCAGCTATGGGGGGAGCTCACAGCTGTTTTTT. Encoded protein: CASSYGGSSQLFF.

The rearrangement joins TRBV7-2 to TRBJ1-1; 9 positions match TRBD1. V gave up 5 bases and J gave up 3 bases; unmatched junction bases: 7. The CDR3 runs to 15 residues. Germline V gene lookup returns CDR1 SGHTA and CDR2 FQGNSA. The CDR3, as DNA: TGTGCCAGCAGCAGCAACAGGGGGCGTCACACTGAAGCTTTCTTT. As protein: CASSSNRGRHTEAFF.

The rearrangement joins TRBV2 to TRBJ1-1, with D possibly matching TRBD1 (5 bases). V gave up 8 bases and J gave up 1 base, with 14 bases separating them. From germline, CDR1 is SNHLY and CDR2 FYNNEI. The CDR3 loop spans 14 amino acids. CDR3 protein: CASLTGAGNTEAFF. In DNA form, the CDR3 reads TGTGCCAGCCTTACCGGGGCCGGGAACACTGAAGCTTTCTTT.

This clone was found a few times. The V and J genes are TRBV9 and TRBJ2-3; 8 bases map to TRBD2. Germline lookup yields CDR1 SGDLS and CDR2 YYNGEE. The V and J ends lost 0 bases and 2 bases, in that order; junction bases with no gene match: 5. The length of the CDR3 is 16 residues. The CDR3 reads CASSVASGGITDTQYF. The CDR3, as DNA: TGTGCCAGCAGCGTAGCGTCGGGGGGGATCACAGATACGCAGTATTTT.